This section outlines one T cell receptor (beta chain) sequence together with its context. The read terminates 3 residues before the CDR3 end, so the remaining end is supplied by the germline J gene. Thawed PBMCs were FACS-sorted into unstimulated CD4+CD25+CD127- regulatory T cells, CD4+CD25- non-regulatory cells, CD4 and CD8 cells. Data came from immunoSEQ multiplex PCR; TCRdb stores just in-frame clones and leaves some out. Its table lists tens of thousands of clones. The sample originates from a study of Tregs in tolerant kidney transplant recipients. At the level of the study: Mixed chimerism was transient after nonmyeloablative marrow transplants from related graft donors.

The ends were cut back, 5 bases at V and 1 base at J, with 14 bases in the middle. This CDR3 is 15 amino acids long. Germline assignment: CDR1 MNHNS and CDR2 SASEGT. Sequencing was performed on CD4+ T cells from blood, taken before the transplant. J is TRBJ1-1 and V is TRBV6-1; a weak D match, TRBD1 (5 bases). The TCR originated in a human donor who received a combined kidney and bone marrow transplant. This chain's CDR3 is CASSKDRAPNTEAFF. The CDR3 DNA, read in part, is TGTGCCAGCAGTAAAGACAGAGCCCCGAACACTGAA.